This T cell receptor beta chain was captured by sequencing in a study of shared clonotypes between healthy human individuals. Whole-study results and caveats: In contrast to clonotypes shared by all four donors, non-shared clonotypes had lower generation probabilities.

Clones were sequenced by immunoSEQ multiplex PCR, and TCRdb holds only the in-frame ones, with some missing. The sample contains over a million clones, 70% to 80% of which appear only once. Turning to this clone: The antigen is not known. This may be a read error: a much more frequent sequence differs by one nucleotide. Other DNA sequences in the sample encode the same CDR3.

HIV-negative, healthy adults without recent acute infections or vaccinations were the donors. This clonotype was obtained from a man between 18 and 29 years old in good health. Sequencing input: memory CD4+ T cells sorted from blood. The subset: CD45RA-negative fraction.

The CDR3 spells CASSAGQGGTDTQYF. CDR3 sequence (DNA): TGCGCCAGCAGCGCGGGACAGGGGGGCACAGATACGCAGTATTTT. The genes are TRBV5-1 and TRBJ2-3, with 11 positions matching TRBD1. The V and J ends lost 4 bases and 1 base, in that order; junction bases with no gene match: 2. This CDR3 is 15 amino acids long. Germline CDR1 and CDR2: SGHRS and YFSETQ.